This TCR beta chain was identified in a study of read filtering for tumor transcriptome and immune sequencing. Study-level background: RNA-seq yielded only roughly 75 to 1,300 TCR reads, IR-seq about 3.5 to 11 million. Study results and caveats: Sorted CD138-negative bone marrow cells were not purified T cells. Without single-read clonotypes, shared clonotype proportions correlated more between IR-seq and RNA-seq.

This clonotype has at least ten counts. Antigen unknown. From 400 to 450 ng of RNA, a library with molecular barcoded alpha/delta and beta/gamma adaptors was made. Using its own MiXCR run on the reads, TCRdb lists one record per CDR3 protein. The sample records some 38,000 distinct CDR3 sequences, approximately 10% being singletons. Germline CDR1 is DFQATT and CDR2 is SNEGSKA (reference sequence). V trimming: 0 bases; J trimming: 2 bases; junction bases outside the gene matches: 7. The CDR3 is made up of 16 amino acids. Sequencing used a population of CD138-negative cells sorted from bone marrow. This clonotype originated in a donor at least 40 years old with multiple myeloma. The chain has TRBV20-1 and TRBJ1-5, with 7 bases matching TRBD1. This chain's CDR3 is CSARDGTARGNQPQHF. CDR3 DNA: TGCAGTGCTAGAGATGGGACAGCCCGGGGCAATCAGCCCCAGCATTTT.